One and the same sample provided the 8 T cell receptor beta chains below, sequenced in a study of blood T cell repertoires in COVID-19 (dated by TCRdb to about 2020). The method behind the library was the immunoSEQ multiplex PCR assay. TCRdb took this table from immuneACCESS and kept in-frame rearrangements with V and J called. Such tables lack part of the clones; where checked against another copy, unresolved V genes explain under half of the gap, and the rest is unexplained. The sample table lists about 200,000 clones, 85% to 90% of them with a count of one. The top ten constitute under 2% of the sample. Sequencing was performed on peripheral blood. Source of these receptors: a man younger than 30 with active or convalescent COVID-19.

This clone has just one count. The chain couples TRBV7-2 to TRBJ2-1, with 7 bases lining up with TRBD2. Germline V gives CDR1 SGHTA, CDR2 FQGNSA. Trimming took 5 bases from V and 0 from J; bases not matched to a gene: 4. This CDR3 has 15 residues. The CDR3 region is CASSHRLASYNEQFF. CDR3 nucleotide sequence: TGTGCCAGCAGCCACCGACTAGCCTCCTACAATGAGCAGTTCTTC.

The rearrangement uses TRBV7-9 and TRBJ2-5, with D hard to call. The germline V gene has CDR1 SEHNR and CDR2 FQNEAQ (reference sequence). Trimming removed 5 bases at V and 12 bases at J, with 4 bases between. The CDR3 runs to 8 residues. DNA of the CDR3: TGTGCCAGCAGCCCCAAGTACTTC. Protein product: CASSPKYF.

The rearrangement uses TRBV15 and TRBJ1-4; tentative D call: TRBD1 (5 bases). The CDR3 covers 16 residues. Germline CDR1 is LNHNV and CDR2 is YYDKDF (reference sequence). V was pared by 3 bases and J by 0 bases, with 11 bases between. The chain's CDR3 is CATSRRGRTTNEKLFF. CDR3 bases: TGTGCCACCAGCAGGCGGGGCCGGACAACTAATGAAAAACTGTTTTTT.

This chain joins TRBV2 and TRBJ1-2; TRBD1 is a possible D gene (5 bases). Trimming stripped 7 bases from V and 9 bases from J, with 15 bases between. This CDR3 contains 12 residues. Germline assignment: CDR1 SNHLY and CDR2 FYNNEI. The CDR3 sequence is CASTSGDYRYTF. The CDR3 DNA sequence: TGTGCCAGCACCTCGGGGGATTATCGCTACACCTTC.

The V gene is TRBV18, the J gene TRBJ2-7; TRBD1 matches 9 bases. Germline CDR1 KGHSH, CDR2 LQKENI. The CDR3 consists of 15 residues. With V trimmed by 4 bases and J by 5 bases, 9 bases remained unmatched. The DNA of the CDR3 is TGTGCCAGCTCACGACGGACAGGGGTTAGCCACGAGCAGTACTTC. Translation: CASSRRTGVSHEQYF.

The chain couples TRBV28 to TRBJ2-1; D unclear. The V gene lost 1 base and the J gene lost 9 bases, with 7 bases spanning the gap. The CDR3 is 12 residues long. Germline CDR1 and CDR2: MDHEN and SYDVKM. CDR3 amino acids: CASSLYVSEQFF. The CDR3 DNA follows: TGTGCCAGCAGTTTATATGTTAGTGAGCAGTTCTTC.

This chain connects TRBV3-1 (or the pseudogene TRBV3-2) to TRBJ2-5, with 7 bases fitting TRBD2. This CDR3 contains 14 residues. The germline V gene has CDR1 LGHDT and CDR2 YNNKEL (reference sequence). J gave up 5 bases and V 4 bases, and 7 bases lay outside the gene matches. This CDR3 is CASSRRTRGETQYF. DNA for the CDR3: TGTGCCAGCAGCCGAAGGACTAGAGGGGAGACCCAGTACTTC.

V and J are TRBV6-1 and TRBJ1-1; maybe TRBD1 (5 bases). In germline, CDR1 is MNHNS, CDR2 SASEGT. The CDR3 contains 18 residues. Trimming cost V 3 bases and J 0 bases, with 20 bases left between them. The CDR3: CASSDQTGLRTLNTEAFF. In nucleotides, the CDR3 is TGTGCCAGCAGTGACCAAACGGGACTCCGAACCTTGAACACTGAAGCTTTCTTT.